Below, 7 T cell receptor beta chains from the same sample are listed, as sequenced in a study of cytomegalovirus exposure and HLA in healthy donors. Researchers ran the PCR with 60 Vbeta and 13 Jbeta primers. Assay: immunoSEQ multiplex PCR; the TCRdb copy retains only in-frame clones and omits some. The sample table sets out around 51,000 clones. Sequenced: PBMCs. Source of these receptors: a woman aged 40-49 years in good health and CMV-seronegative.

V usage is TRBV4-2 and J usage is TRBJ2-3, with unresolved D. Per germline, CDR1 LGHNA and CDR2 YNFKEQ. V was cut by 1 base and J by 4 bases, with 6 bases left in between. The length of the CDR3 is 13 residues. The CDR3 sequence: CASSQGLPDTQYF. CDR3 bases: TGTGCCAGCAGCCAAGGGCTCCCAGATACGCAGTATTTT.

The V call is TRBV15, the J call TRBJ1-5; 8 positions agree with TRBD1. From germline, CDR1 is LNHNV and CDR2 YYDKDF (reference sequence). The CDR3 sequence is 17 residues long. J gave up 5 bases and V 0 bases, and 9 bases lay outside the gene matches. CDR3 nucleotides: TGTGCCACCAGCAGAGATAGTTACGGACAGGGCTATCAGCCCCAGCATTTT. It specifies CATSRDSYGQGYQPQHF.

This chain's CDR3 is CAWSVLRLIWVYTF. The DNA of the CDR3 is TGTGCCTGGAGTGTCCTTCGACTGATTTGGGTCTACACCTTC. The chain carries TRBV30 and TRBJ1-2; D gene uncertain. V lost 0 bases, J lost 10 bases, and 18 bases lay in between. CDR1 and CDR2 (germline): GTSNPN, SVGIG (reference sequence). The CDR3 has 14 amino acids.

This chain links TRBV6-5 with TRBJ2-3, with D possibly being TRBD2 (6 bases). The germline V gene has CDR1 MNHEY and CDR2 SVGAGI. This CDR3 region has 12 residues. The V end lost 11 bases, the J end lost 2 bases, and 11 bases lay between the germline ends. DNA of the CDR3: TGTGCCGTAGGGGAGGACACAGATACGCAGTATTTT. Encoded protein: CAVGEDTDTQYF.

The chain has TRBV18 and TRBJ2-7; 10 bases are shared with TRBD2. The CDR3 extends over 16 amino acids. J lost 0 bases, V lost 3 bases, and 5 bases had no gene match. Germline CDR1 KGHSH, CDR2 LQKENI. CDR3 residues: CASSPSGLADSYEQYF. The CDR3 DNA reads TGTGCCAGCTCACCCTCCGGACTAGCGGACTCCTACGAGCAGTACTTC.

V is TRBV6-5 and J is TRBJ2-3; D perhaps matches TRBD2 (5 bases). Looked up from germline, CDR1 is MNHEY and CDR2 is SVGAGI. The CDR3 has 15 residues. Trimming removed 2 bases from V and 5 bases from J, with 14 bases in between. For the CDR3, the DNA is TGTGCCAGCAGTTACCGGGAAGGGATGGGAGATACGCAGTATTTT. Encoded protein: CASSYREGMGDTQYF.

V and J are TRBV28 and TRBJ1-1; tentative D call: TRBD1 (6 bases). Trimming pared 3 bases from V and 0 bases from J, leaving 14 bases between. Germline assignment: CDR1 MDHEN and CDR2 SYDVKM. The CDR3 has 16 amino acids. The CDR3 region is CASSFFGQFMNTEAFF. The DNA of the CDR3 is TGTGCCAGCAGTTTCTTCGGACAGTTCATGAACACTGAAGCTTTCTTT.